These 15 T cell receptor beta chains were sequenced from one sample in a study of T cell changes during pregnancy in multiple sclerosis. This table comes from immunoSEQ multiplex PCR, and its TCRdb copy is limited to in-frame clones, with some not included. Of about 42,000 clones detected, approximately 80% appear once; the ten largest clones hold 0.55% to 0.65%. The sequencing used CD4+ T cells from peripheral blood mononuclear cells, collected before pregnancy. These TCRs come from a female donor with multiple sclerosis, enrolled in a pregnancy study.

This clone was counted once. This rearrangement joins TRBV19 to TRBJ2-7; D unresolved. CDR1 is LNHDA, CDR2 SQIVND, per germline (reference sequence). This CDR3 contains 11 residues. The germline V and J ends were trimmed by 0 bases and 9 bases, with 6 bases remaining between them. DNA of the CDR3: TGTGCCAGTAGTATAGACCAGGCGCAGTACTTC. Translating gives CASSIDQAQYF. The variable domain in full, with the rest retrieved from reference TRBV19 and TRBJ2-7, is DGGITQSPKYLFRKEGQNVTLSCEQNLNHDAMYWYRQDPGQGLRLIYYSQIVNDFQKGDIAEGYSVSREKKESFPLTVTSAQKNPTAFYLCASSIDQAQYFGPGTRLTVT.

The chain employs TRBV7-7 and TRBJ2-1; weak D call: TRBD1 (6 bases). The CDR3 is made up of 14 amino acids. Germline V gene data show CDR1 as SSHAT and CDR2 as FNYEAQ (reference sequence). The germline V and J ends were trimmed by 1 base and 6 bases, with 10 bases remaining between them. CDR3 in DNA: TGTGCCAGCAGCTTAGGACAGGCGAGCAATGAGCAGTTCTTC. Amino acid sequence: CASSLGQASNEQFF. The full variable domain, with the rest looked up from reference TRBV7-7 and TRBJ2-1, is GAGVSQSPRYKVTKRGQDVTLRCDPISSHATLYWYQQALGQGPEFLTYFNYEAQPDKSGLPSDRFSAERPEGSISTLTIQRTEQRDSAMYRCASSLGQASNEQFFGPGTRLTVL.

V and J are TRBV27 and TRBJ2-7, with TRBD2 matching 13 bases. Trimming removed 5 bases from V and 2 bases from J; junction bases left unmatched: 15. The CDR3 is 19 amino acids. Germline assignment: CDR1 MNHEY and CDR2 SMNVEV (reference sequence). CDR3 bases: TGTGCCAGCAGTATATACGGACTAGCGGGAGAAGATAGGGCCTACGAGCAGTACTTC. It codes for CASSIYGLAGEDRAYEQYF.

Only a few counts were recorded for this clone. The genes are TRBV5-4 and TRBJ2-7; D perhaps matches TRBD1 (6 bases). The CDR3 consists of 15 residues. The germline V and J ends were trimmed by 5 bases and 4 bases, with 19 bases remaining between them. The germline V gene encodes CDR1 SGHNT and CDR2 YYREEE (reference sequence). This CDR3 reads CASSLITGSFYEQYF. CDR3 nucleotide sequence: TGTGCCAGCAGTCTGATAACAGGGTCTTTTTACGAGCAGTACTTC.

The V and J genes are TRBV5-6 and TRBJ2-1; 11 nucleotides match TRBD2. With V trimmed by 0 bases and J by 2 bases, 7 bases remained unmatched. CDR1 is SGHDT, CDR2 YYEEEE, per germline. This CDR3 spans 18 amino acids. CDR3 sequence: CASSLDLAGGRTYNEQFF. The CDR3 nucleotides are TGTGCCAGCAGCTTGGACCTAGCGGGGGGCCGGACCTACAATGAGCAGTTCTTC.

The rearrangement links TRBV6-1 to TRBJ2-2; 8 positions agree with TRBD1. This CDR3 is built from 14 residues. Losses at the gene ends were 6 bases for V and 4 bases for J; bases not matched to a gene: 4. Germline V gene lookup returns CDR1 MNHNS and CDR2 SASEGT. This chain's CDR3 is CASSQGASTGELFF. The DNA of the CDR3 is TGTGCCAGCAGCCAGGGGGCGAGCACCGGGGAGCTGTTTTTT.

This chain links TRBV7-8 with TRBJ2-2, with D tentatively TRBD2 (6 bases). Per the germline V gene, CDR1 is SGHVS and CDR2 is FQNEAQ. The CDR3 consists of 16 residues. V was clipped by 2 bases and J by 4 bases, with 14 bases between them. This CDR3 reads CASSLKVAAATGELFF. CDR3 sequence (DNA): TGTGCCAGCAGCTTAAAGGTAGCGGCCGCCACCGGGGAGCTGTTTTTT.

J is TRBJ1-4 and V is TRBV6-1; D ambiguous. This CDR3 spans 14 amino acids. V dropped 8 bases and J dropped 3 bases, with 13 bases sitting between them. CDR1 and CDR2 from the germline V gene are MNHNS and SASEGT. The CDR3 loop is CASLKRRSNEKLFF. CDR3 nucleotide sequence: TGTGCCAGCCTTAAGAGGAGATCTAATGAAAAACTGTTTTTT.

About this clone itself: At one boundary the junction diverges from the germline segment, which might be a read error. The chain has TRBV2 and TRBJ1-2, with D perhaps matching TRBD1 (6 bases). Germline V CDR1 and CDR2: SNHLY, FYNNEI. The CDR3 extends over 15 amino acids. The CDR3 DNA reads TGTGCCAACAGTGTGAGGGACAATCCTAACTATGGCTACACCTTC. It is translated as CANSVRDNPNYGYTF.

The V call is TRBV10-3, the J call TRBJ2-7, with 12 bases that match TRBD2. The CDR3 has 18 amino acids. The trim removed 0 bases at V and 2 bases at J, leaving 8 bases unmatched. CDR1 and CDR2 (germline): ENHRY, SYGVKD. The CDR3 region is CAISESPSGGVFAYEQYF. CDR3 nucleotides: TGTGCCATCAGTGAGTCGCCTAGCGGGGGGGTATTTGCCTACGAGCAGTACTTC.

The J gene is TRBJ2-1, the V gene TRBV10-1; 8 positions agree with TRBD2. V trimming: 1 base; J trimming: 0 bases; junction bases outside the gene matches: 5. Per germline, CDR1 WNHNN and CDR2 SYGVQD (reference sequence). This CDR3 is built from 17 residues. Here the CDR3 DNA reads TGCGCCAGCAGTGAGTTCGGCGGGAGGAGCTCCTACAATGAGCAGTTCTTC. It encodes CASSEFGGRSSYNEQFF.

The CDR3 nucleotides read TGTGCCAGCAGTTCCCCATCCGGGACAGGGGGCAATGAGCAGTTCTTC. This translates into CASSSPSGTGGNEQFF. The rearrangement joins TRBV6-5 to TRBJ2-1, with 11 positions matching TRBD1. The junction had 8 bases not matched to a gene; V was cut back by 4 bases and J by 6 bases. This CDR3 region has 16 residues. Germline V gene lookup returns CDR1 MNHEY and CDR2 SVGAGI.

The rearrangement links TRBV18 to TRBJ1-4; weak D call: TRBD1 (5 bases). The ends were cut back, 4 bases at V and 5 bases at J, with 14 bases in the middle. The germline V gene encodes CDR1 KGHSH and CDR2 LQKENI. The CDR3 spans 15 residues. CDR3 nucleotides: TGTGCCAGCTCACGGGGCCCCCTCGGGAATGAAAAACTGTTTTTT. It codes for CASSRGPLGNEKLFF.

J is TRBJ2-7 and V is TRBV28, with TRBD2 identical over 7 bases. This CDR3 region has 14 residues. J lost 2 bases, V lost 5 bases, and 6 bases had no gene match. The V gene's germline CDR1 is MDHEN and CDR2 SYDVKM. The CDR3 here is CASSHTSVTYEQYF. In nucleotides, the CDR3 is TGTGCCAGCAGTCATACTAGCGTAACCTACGAGCAGTACTTC. Complete variable domain (other parts from reference TRBV28 and TRBJ2-7): DVKVTQSSRYLVKRTGEKVFLECVQDMDHENMFWYRQDPGLGLRLIYFSYDVKMKEKGDIPEGYSVSREKKERFSLILESASTNQTSMYLCASSHTSVTYEQYFGPGTRLTVT.

The chain carries TRBV30 and TRBJ1-4; 7 bases align to TRBD1. The CDR3 extends over 15 amino acids. CDR1 GTSNPN and CDR2 SVGIG come from the germline V gene (reference sequence). Germline trimming cut 3 bases from V and 4 bases from J; bases unmatched to any gene: 8. The CDR3 region has the DNA TGTGCCTGGAGGACGACAGGGTCCCTTAATGAAAAACTGTTTTTT. It is translated as CAWRTTGSLNEKLFF.